Listed below are T cell receptor beta chains from one sample, sequenced in a study of blood T cell repertoires in COVID-19. Sequenced by immunoSEQ multiplex PCR; TCRdb stores in-frame clones only, minus some. The table lists 250,000 to 300,000 clones, about 90% of them singletons. Source material: PBMCs or T cells enriched from blood (not recorded which). The receptor set was obtained from a human donor in a cohort exposed to, infected with or recovered from COVID-19 (not recorded which). The donor label of this sample is uncertain. CDR3s include the opening cysteine and the closing phenylalanine or tryptophan. The D gene is left open where the match is weak. Rows give clone size only sometimes, using once, few, many, or a class for an expanded clone.

D gene: -; J gene: TRBJ1-2; clone size: -; V gene: TRBV5-1; CDR3 protein: CASSLGQYANYGYTF; CDR3 DNA: TGCGCCAGCAGCTTGGGACAGTACGCTAACTATGGCTACACCTTC
D gene: TRBD1; J gene: TRBJ1-5; clone size: -; V gene: TRBV12-5; CDR3 protein: CASGLSGTAPYQPQHF; CDR3 DNA: TGTGCTAGTGGACTCTCCGGGACAGCACCCTATCAGCCCCAGCATTTT
D gene: TRBD2; J gene: TRBJ2-1; clone size: -; V gene: TRBV5-1; CDR3 protein: CASSSGLEPNEQFF; CDR3 DNA: TGCGCCAGCAGCTCCGGACTAGAACCCAATGAGCAGTTCTTC
D gene: TRBD1; J gene: TRBJ2-1; clone size: -; V gene: TRBV15; CDR3 protein: CATSRDYQGASFNEQFF; CDR3 DNA: TGTGCCACCAGCAGAGATTATCAGGGGGCGAGCTTCAATGAGCAGTTCTTC
D gene: TRBD1; J gene: TRBJ2-3; clone size: -; V gene: TRBV24-1; CDR3 protein: CATSRGTGTDTQYF; CDR3 DNA: TGTGCCACCAGCAGGGGGACAGGCACAGATACGCAGTATTTT
D gene: -; J gene: TRBJ1-6; clone size: -; V gene: TRBV9; CDR3 protein: CASSLGASANSPLHF; CDR3 DNA: TGTGCCAGCAGCCTAGGGGCCAGTGCCAATTCACCCCTCCACTTT
D gene: TRBD1; J gene: TRBJ2-7; clone size: -; V gene: TRBV14; CDR3 protein: CASSSLARGKYEQYF; CDR3 DNA: TGTGCCAGCAGCTCACTCGCCAGGGGGAAATACGAGCAGTACTTC
D gene: -; J gene: TRBJ2-7; clone size: -; V gene: TRBV12-3/TRBV12-4; CDR3 protein: CAISGGYEQYF; CDR3 DNA: TGTGCCATTTCCGGTGGCTACGAGCAGTACTTC
D gene: TRBD1; J gene: TRBJ1-5; clone size: -; V gene: TRBV28; CDR3 protein: CASSFGQGLTNQPQHF; CDR3 DNA: TGTGCCAGCAGTTTCGGACAGGGGCTAACCAATCAGCCCCAGCATTTT
D gene: TRBD1; J gene: TRBJ1-6; clone size: once; V gene: TRBV5-6; CDR3 protein: CASSSTGLNSPLHF; CDR3 DNA: TGTGCCAGCAGCTCGACAGGGTTGAATTCACCCCTCCACTTT
D gene: -; J gene: TRBJ2-1; clone size: few; V gene: TRBV6-1; CDR3 protein: CASSDRRVGSYNEQFF; CDR3 DNA: TGTGCCAGCAGTGACAGACGGGTGGGCTCCTACAATGAGCAGTTCTTC
D gene: -; J gene: TRBJ1-1; clone size: -; V gene: TRBV19; CDR3 protein: CASSMAGYNTEAFF; CDR3 DNA: TGTGCCAGTAGTATGGCAGGGTATAACACTGAAGCTTTCTTT
D gene: -; J gene: TRBJ2-7; clone size: -; V gene: TRBV18; CDR3 protein: CASSPSSGYYEQYF; CDR3 DNA: TGTGCCAGCTCACCAAGTTCGGGTTACTACGAGCAGTACTTC
D gene: TRBD2; J gene: TRBJ2-5; clone size: -; V gene: TRBV7-9; CDR3 protein: CASSLAGGETQYF; CDR3 DNA: TGTGCCAGCAGCTTAGCCGGGGGGGAGACCCAGTACTTC
D gene: -; J gene: TRBJ1-1; clone size: -; V gene: TRBV11-3; CDR3 protein: CASSLESRAEAFF; CDR3 DNA: TGTGCCAGCAGCTTAGAATCTCGGGCTGAAGCTTTCTTT
D gene: TRBD2; J gene: TRBJ2-3; clone size: -; V gene: TRBV7-6; CDR3 protein: CASSLASGTRGNTQYF; CDR3 DNA: TGTGCCAGCAGCTTAGCCTCCGGGACTAGAGGAAATACGCAGTATTTT